This TCR beta chain was profiled in a study of T cells expressing NK-cell markers. Study background: All TCR beta repertoires analysed originated from sorted CD3+CD56+NKG2C+, CD3+CD56+NKG2C- and CD3+CD56-NKG2C+ T cells. Study observations and caveats: The same clonotypes also predominated in the CD3+CD56-NKG2C+ fraction of four donors.

The germline V gene encodes CDR1 MGHRA and CDR2 YSYEKL. The CDR3 is 18 amino acids. Note on this clonotype: As yet, its antigen is unknown.

For each CDR3 protein, TCRdb gives one entry from its re-call of the 5' RACE reads, without DNA. This table lists 150,000 to 200,000 distinct CDR3 sequences. What was sequenced was blood T cells: a sorted CD56 or NKG2C T cell subset, CD4+ or CD8+ T cells, or bulk PBMC T cells (not recorded which). This TCR derives from a man aged 18-75 years in good health. The V gene is TRBV4-1, the J gene TRBJ2-3; TCRdb's D call of TRBD1 is untestable without DNA. CDR3 region: CASSQDRAGRGSADTQYF.